A selection of T cell receptor beta chains follows, all from one sample in a study of siplizumab effects on memory and regulatory T cells. Sequencing used immunoSEQ multiplex PCR; TCRdb keeps in-frame clones, though not all of them. This table holds some 96,000 clones, 91% found once. The sequenced sample was CD4+ T cells sorted from blood. The receptors come from a human donor in good health. Both conserved end residues are part of each CDR3. The order of the fields is D gene, V gene, clone size, J gene, CDR3 DNA, CDR3 protein. The D gene is left open where the match is weak. Clone size, where shown, is once, few, many, or a class for clones that have expanded.

d_gene: TRBD1
v_gene: TRBV18
abundance: NA
j_gene: TRBJ2-2
CDR3nt: TGTGCCAGCTCACCAGGGCAGGGGGCCTTCGGGGAGCTGTTTTTT
CDR3aa: CASSPGQGAFGELFF

d_gene: NA
v_gene: TRBV27
abundance: NA
j_gene: TRBJ1-2
CDR3nt: TGTGCCAGCAGTTTATTGGGACAAAACTATGGCTACACCTTC
CDR3aa: CASSLLGQNYGYTF

d_gene: NA
v_gene: TRBV1
abundance: NA
j_gene: TRBJ2-6
CDR3nt: TGCACCAGCAGCCACGGAGGGGTGCGACCAAGCTCTGGGGCCAACGTCCTGACTTTC
CDR3aa: CTSSHGGVRPSSGANVLTF

d_gene: NA
v_gene: TRBV4-1
abundance: NA
j_gene: TRBJ1-5
CDR3nt: TGCGCCAGCAGCCAAGATCCCGGGTCGGGGCAGCCCCAGCATTTT
CDR3aa: CASSQDPGSGQPQHF

d_gene: NA
v_gene: TRBV7-2
abundance: NA
j_gene: TRBJ1-4
CDR3nt: TGTGCCAGCAGCTCCGCGGGGGCCAGGAGGGAAAAACTGTTTTTT
CDR3aa: CASSSAGARREKLFF

d_gene: NA
v_gene: TRBV14
abundance: NA
j_gene: TRBJ2-7
CDR3nt: TGTGCCAGCAGCCAAGATGTAGCGCGCGAGCAGTACTTC
CDR3aa: CASSQDVAREQYF

d_gene: NA
v_gene: TRBV28
abundance: NA
j_gene: TRBJ1-5
CDR3nt: TGTGCCAGCAACCTTAGCAATCAGCCCCAGCATTTT
CDR3aa: CASNLSNQPQHF

d_gene: NA
v_gene: TRBV5-3
abundance: NA
j_gene: TRBJ2-4
CDR3nt: TGTGCCAGAAGCTTGATAGGGGGATCCAAAAACATTCAGTACTTC
CDR3aa: CARSLIGGSKNIQYF

d_gene: NA
v_gene: TRBV5-1
abundance: NA
j_gene: TRBJ2-1
CDR3nt: TGCGCCAGCAGTTGGGAAGTCCGCTCCTACAATGAGCAGTTCTTC
CDR3aa: CASSWEVRSYNEQFF

d_gene: TRBD1
v_gene: TRBV5-1
abundance: NA
j_gene: TRBJ1-6
CDR3nt: TGCGCCAGCAGCCCAAATGCCGGACAGGGGATAAATAATTCACCCCTCCACTTT
CDR3aa: CASSPNAGQGINNSPLHF

d_gene: TRBD1
v_gene: TRBV29-1
abundance: NA
j_gene: TRBJ2-7
CDR3nt: TGCAGCGTCGTACAGGGGGCCTACGAGCAGTACTTC
CDR3aa: CSVVQGAYEQYF

d_gene: NA
v_gene: TRBV19
abundance: NA
j_gene: TRBJ1-2
CDR3nt: TGTGCCAGTAGACCTATCACAGAGTCGTATGGCTACACCTTC
CDR3aa: CASRPITESYGYTF

d_gene: NA
v_gene: TRBV18
abundance: NA
j_gene: TRBJ1-1
CDR3nt: TGTGCCAGCTCACCAGCCCCCATACAGACCCTAGACCCCCCCTTT
CDR3aa: CASSPAPIQTLDPPF

d_gene: NA
v_gene: TRBV7-6
abundance: NA
j_gene: TRBJ2-7
CDR3nt: TGTGCCAGCAGCTTGTCTGACGAGCAGTACTTC
CDR3aa: CASSLSDEQYF

d_gene: NA
v_gene: TRBV27
abundance: NA
j_gene: TRBJ1-4
CDR3nt: TGTGCCAGCAGTTTTTTCGGGGTAGGGAATGAAAAACTGTTTTTT
CDR3aa: CASSFFGVGNEKLFF

d_gene: TRBD1
v_gene: TRBV12-5
abundance: NA
j_gene: TRBJ1-1
CDR3nt: TGTGCTAGTGCCAATACAGGGGGAACGAGGACTGAAGCTTTCTTT
CDR3aa: CASANTGGTRTEAFF

d_gene: TRBD1
v_gene: TRBV6-4
abundance: NA
j_gene: TRBJ2-3
CDR3nt: TGTGCCAGCAGTTCAGGACAGGGTGGGGATACGCAGTATTTT
CDR3aa: CASSSGQGGDTQYF

d_gene: NA
v_gene: TRBV28
abundance: few
j_gene: TRBJ1-3
CDR3nt: TGTGCCAGCAGGGTACAGGGCCGCTCTGGAAACACCATATATTTT
CDR3aa: CASRVQGRSGNTIYF

d_gene: TRBD2
v_gene: TRBV5-1
abundance: NA
j_gene: TRBJ2-3
CDR3nt: TGCGCCAGCAGCGCGGGACTAGCGGGGGGTACAGATACGCAGTATTTT
CDR3aa: CASSAGLAGGTDTQYF

d_gene: TRBD1
v_gene: TRBV14
abundance: NA
j_gene: TRBJ1-6
CDR3nt: TGTGCCAGCAGCCAAGGAGGGGGCGCCGGGGGGTCACCCCTCCACTTT
CDR3aa: CASSQGGGAGGSPLHF

d_gene: NA
v_gene: TRBV10-3
abundance: NA
j_gene: TRBJ1-1
CDR3nt: TGTGCCATCAGTGAGGGGGCTGAAGCTTTCTTT
CDR3aa: CAISEGAEAFF

d_gene: TRBD1
v_gene: TRBV28
abundance: once
j_gene: TRBJ1-2
CDR3nt: TGTGCCAGCAGTTTACCCGGGACAGCCCCCGGCTACACCTTC
CDR3aa: CASSLPGTAPGYTF

d_gene: TRBD1
v_gene: TRBV4-1
abundance: NA
j_gene: TRBJ2-7
CDR3nt: TGCGCCAGCAGCCAACTGCAGGGGGTCATCTCCTACGAGCAGTACTTC
CDR3aa: CASSQLQGVISYEQYF

d_gene: TRBD1
v_gene: TRBV7-2
abundance: NA
j_gene: TRBJ1-4
CDR3nt: TGTGCCAGCAGCCCGTGGGACAGGGGGTCTGAAAAACTGTTTTTT
CDR3aa: CASSPWDRGSEKLFF

d_gene: NA
v_gene: TRBV27
abundance: NA
j_gene: TRBJ2-7
CDR3nt: TGTGCCAGCAGTTTGGGGGACCTAGGATCCTCCGAGCAGTACTTC
CDR3aa: CASSLGDLGSSEQYF

d_gene: NA
v_gene: TRBV9
abundance: NA
j_gene: TRBJ1-1
CDR3nt: TGTGCCAGCAGCGTTTTATCGAGTGGGGCTGAAGCTTTCTTT
CDR3aa: CASSVLSSGAEAFF

d_gene: TRBD2
v_gene: TRBV7-6
abundance: NA
j_gene: TRBJ2-3
CDR3nt: TGTGCCAGCAGCCACACCCCGGGGGGGAGCACAGATACGCAGTATTTT
CDR3aa: CASSHTPGGSTDTQYF

d_gene: TRBD2
v_gene: TRBV18
abundance: NA
j_gene: TRBJ2-7
CDR3nt: TGTGCCAGCTCACCCGACACTAGCGGGGGGGCCTACGAGCAGTACTTC
CDR3aa: CASSPDTSGGAYEQYF

d_gene: NA
v_gene: TRBV6-1
abundance: once
j_gene: TRBJ1-3
CDR3nt: TGTGCCAGCGGGCAGGATCACGGAAACACCATATATTTT
CDR3aa: CASGQDHGNTIYF

d_gene: TRBD2
v_gene: TRBV7-2
abundance: NA
j_gene: TRBJ2-3
CDR3nt: TGTGCCAGCAGCTTAGCCGGGACGGGGGGGACAGATACGCAGTATTTT
CDR3aa: CASSLAGTGGTDTQYF

d_gene: TRBD2
v_gene: TRBV4-3
abundance: NA
j_gene: TRBJ2-3
CDR3nt: TGCGCCAGCAGCCAAGATAATAGCGGGGGGGCAGATACGCAGTATTTT
CDR3aa: CASSQDNSGGADTQYF

d_gene: NA
v_gene: TRBV29-1
abundance: NA
j_gene: TRBJ2-1
CDR3nt: TGCAGCGTTGAGTCGGCAGCCCGCTACAATGAGCAGTTCTTC
CDR3aa: CSVESAARYNEQFF

d_gene: NA
v_gene: TRBV6-5
abundance: NA
j_gene: TRBJ1-2
CDR3nt: TGTGCCAGCAGATCTCAGGGAGGGACTAACTATGGCTACACCTTC
CDR3aa: CASRSQGGTNYGYTF

d_gene: NA
v_gene: TRBV10-3
abundance: NA
j_gene: TRBJ2-7
CDR3nt: TGTGCCATCAGTCCTACTCATACCCTCTCCTACGAGCAGTACTTC
CDR3aa: CAISPTHTLSYEQYF

d_gene: NA
v_gene: TRBV4-1
abundance: NA
j_gene: TRBJ2-1
CDR3nt: TGCGCCAGCAGCCCAAGGACCGGTAGGGACGGACACTTCAATGAGCAGTTCTTC
CDR3aa: CASSPRTGRDGHFNEQFF

d_gene: TRBD1
v_gene: TRBV15
abundance: NA
j_gene: TRBJ1-4
CDR3nt: TGTGCCACCAGGGCACAGTACGGGACAGAGAATGAAAAACTGTTTTTT
CDR3aa: CATRAQYGTENEKLFF

d_gene: NA
v_gene: TRBV28
abundance: NA
j_gene: TRBJ1-1
CDR3nt: TGTGCCAGCACCACCCAGCAGGGTCTGGGCACTGAAGCTTTCTTT
CDR3aa: CASTTQQGLGTEAFF

d_gene: TRBD1
v_gene: TRBV11-2
abundance: NA
j_gene: TRBJ2-5
CDR3nt: TGTGCCAGCAAGGGGGCCCTATATGAAGAGACCCAGTACTTC
CDR3aa: CASKGALYEETQYF

d_gene: TRBD2
v_gene: TRBV9
abundance: NA
j_gene: TRBJ2-2
CDR3nt: TGTGCCAGCAGCGTAGCTGGCGGGGGGGCCCACGGGGAGCTGTTTTTT
CDR3aa: CASSVAGGGAHGELFF

d_gene: NA
v_gene: TRBV6-1
abundance: few
j_gene: TRBJ2-7
CDR3nt: TGTGCCAGCAGTGAAGCGCAGGACACGGAGCAGTACTTC
CDR3aa: CASSEAQDTEQYF

d_gene: NA
v_gene: TRBV7-9
abundance: NA
j_gene: TRBJ1-1
CDR3nt: TGTGCCAGCAGCTTAGAGGGAGCCCCTATTGAAGCTTTCTTT
CDR3aa: CASSLEGAPIEAFF

d_gene: NA
v_gene: TRBV10-1
abundance: once
j_gene: TRBJ2-7
CDR3nt: TGCGCCAGCAGTGACCCTTACCGGGACGGAGCCTACGAGCAGTACTTC
CDR3aa: CASSDPYRDGAYEQYF

d_gene: TRBD2
v_gene: TRBV4-3
abundance: NA
j_gene: TRBJ2-1
CDR3nt: TGCGCCAGCAGCCAAGGGGGGGGCTCCTACAATGAGCAGTTCTTC
CDR3aa: CASSQGGGSYNEQFF

d_gene: NA
v_gene: TRBV5-4
abundance: NA
j_gene: TRBJ2-1
CDR3nt: TGTGCCAGCAGCCTGGGGGGCCCATCCAACTTGTGGAATGAGCAGTTCTTC
CDR3aa: CASSLGGPSNLWNEQFF

d_gene: TRBD2
v_gene: TRBV7-2
abundance: NA
j_gene: TRBJ2-7
CDR3nt: TGTGCCAGCAGCTTACCATACAGCGGGGGGCCCTACGAGCAGTACTTC
CDR3aa: CASSLPYSGGPYEQYF

d_gene: NA
v_gene: TRBV6-5
abundance: NA
j_gene: TRBJ2-2
CDR3nt: TGTGCCAGCAGTTACTTTTCCCCGAACACCGGGGAGCTGTTTTTT
CDR3aa: CASSYFSPNTGELFF

d_gene: NA
v_gene: TRBV14
abundance: NA
j_gene: TRBJ1-2
CDR3nt: TGTGCCAGCAGCCAAGATCCAGGCAACTATGGCTACACCTTC
CDR3aa: CASSQDPGNYGYTF

d_gene: NA
v_gene: TRBV28
abundance: NA
j_gene: TRBJ1-1
CDR3nt: TGTGCCAGCAGTCTAGGTCGGTCCAACACTGAAGCTTTCTTT
CDR3aa: CASSLGRSNTEAFF

d_gene: NA
v_gene: TRBV4-1
abundance: NA
j_gene: TRBJ1-3
CDR3nt: TGCGCCAGCAGCCAAGTCTCGTCCGCCTCTGGAAACACCATATATTTT
CDR3aa: CASSQVSSASGNTIYF

d_gene: TRBD1
v_gene: TRBV28
abundance: NA
j_gene: TRBJ1-1
CDR3nt: TGTGCCAGCAGTTTGGGGGGAGGACAGGGTCGGACTGAAGCTTTCTTT
CDR3aa: CASSLGGGQGRTEAFF

d_gene: TRBD1
v_gene: TRBV27
abundance: NA
j_gene: TRBJ2-1
CDR3nt: TGTGCCAGCAGTTTCGGGACAGGCTACAATGAGCAGTTCTTC
CDR3aa: CASSFGTGYNEQFF

d_gene: NA
v_gene: TRBV5-4
abundance: NA
j_gene: TRBJ2-3
CDR3nt: TGTGCCAGCAGCTTACCCCTGGGAGGGGGTGAGACAGATACGCAGTATTTT
CDR3aa: CASSLPLGGGETDTQYF

d_gene: TRBD1
v_gene: TRBV6-8
abundance: NA
j_gene: TRBJ1-2
CDR3nt: TGTGCCAGCAGCCGGGGGGGGACAGGGGCTAACTATGGCTACACCTTC
CDR3aa: CASSRGGTGANYGYTF

d_gene: NA
v_gene: TRBV18
abundance: few
j_gene: TRBJ2-2
CDR3nt: TGTGCCAGCTCCCCCTCCGGGGAGCTGTTTTTT
CDR3aa: CASSPSGELFF

d_gene: NA
v_gene: TRBV30
abundance: few
j_gene: TRBJ1-1
CDR3nt: TGTGCCTGGAATTTTGACGGGAACACTGAAGCTTTCTTT
CDR3aa: CAWNFDGNTEAFF

d_gene: NA
v_gene: TRBV5-1
abundance: NA
j_gene: TRBJ2-2
CDR3nt: TGCGCCAGCAGCTTAGCCAACACCGGGGAGCTGTTTTTT
CDR3aa: CASSLANTGELFF

d_gene: TRBD1
v_gene: TRBV9
abundance: NA
j_gene: TRBJ1-6
CDR3nt: TGTGCCAGCAACAGGGACAGCGGCCTTAATTCACCCCTCCACTTT
CDR3aa: CASNRDSGLNSPLHF

d_gene: NA
v_gene: TRBV28
abundance: NA
j_gene: TRBJ1-1
CDR3nt: TGTGCCAGCGCCCGAGGGGGTGAAGCTTTCTTT
CDR3aa: CASARGGEAFF

d_gene: TRBD1
v_gene: TRBV23-1
abundance: NA
j_gene: TRBJ2-2
CDR3nt: TGCGCCAGCAGTCACAACGGGACAGATGGAACAATGGAGCTGTTTTTT
CDR3aa: CASSHNGTDGTMELFF

d_gene: TRBD2
v_gene: TRBV10-3
abundance: NA
j_gene: TRBJ2-6
CDR3nt: TGTGCCATCAGTGTAACTAGCGGGGAAACCTTCTCTGGGGCCAACGTCCTGACTTTC
CDR3aa: CAISVTSGETFSGANVLTF